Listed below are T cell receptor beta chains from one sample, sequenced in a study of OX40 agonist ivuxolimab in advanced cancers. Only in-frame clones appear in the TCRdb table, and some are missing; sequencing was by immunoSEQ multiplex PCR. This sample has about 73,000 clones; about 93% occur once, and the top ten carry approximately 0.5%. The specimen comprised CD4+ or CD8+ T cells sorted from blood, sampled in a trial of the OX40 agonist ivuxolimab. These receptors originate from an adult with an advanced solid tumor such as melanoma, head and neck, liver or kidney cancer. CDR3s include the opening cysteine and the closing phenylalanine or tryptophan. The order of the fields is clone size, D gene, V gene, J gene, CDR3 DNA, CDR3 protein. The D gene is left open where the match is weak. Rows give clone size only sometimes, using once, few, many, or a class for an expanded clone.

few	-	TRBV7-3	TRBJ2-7	TGTGCCAGCAGCTTAACCCAAACTAGTTCGCGGGCCCAGCAGTACTTC	CASSLTQTSSRAQQYF
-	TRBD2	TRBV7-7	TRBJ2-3	TGTGCTAGCAGCTTAGGGAGCGGGGGTAGCACAGATACGCAGTATTTT	CASSLGSGGSTDTQYF
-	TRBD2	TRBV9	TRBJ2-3	TGTGCCAGCAGCCCGACTAGCGGGAGCCTGGATACGCAGTATTTT	CASSPTSGSLDTQYF
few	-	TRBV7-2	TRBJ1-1	TGTGCCAGCAGCTTAGTAGGGATGAACACTGAAGCTTTCTTT	CASSLVGMNTEAFF
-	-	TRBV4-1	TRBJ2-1	TGCGCCAGCAGCCAAGCCGGCAGGGAGTTGAATGAGCAGTTCTTC	CASSQAGRELNEQFF
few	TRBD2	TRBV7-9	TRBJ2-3	TGTGCCAGCAGCTTAGGACTAGCGGGGTACACAGATACGCAGTATTTT	CASSLGLAGYTDTQYF
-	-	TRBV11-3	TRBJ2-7	TGTGCCAGCAGCTTAAGGAAAGACGTACACTCCTACGAGCAGTACTTC	CASSLRKDVHSYEQYF
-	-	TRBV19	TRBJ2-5	TGTGCCAGTAGTATTTTGGGGTCCCAAGAGACCCAGTACTTC	CASSILGSQETQYF
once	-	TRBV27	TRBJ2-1	TGTGCCAACAACAGACGCGGCGGGCGTTACAATGAGCAGTTCTTC	CANNRRGGRYNEQFF
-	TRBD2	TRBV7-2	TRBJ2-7	TGTGCCAGCAGCCGGACTAGCGGGCTCTACTACGAGCAGTACTTC	CASSRTSGLYYEQYF
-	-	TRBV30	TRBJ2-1	TGTGCCTGGGCAGGGTATGCCTACAATGAGCAGTTCTTC	CAWAGYAYNEQFF
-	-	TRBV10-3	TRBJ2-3	TGTGCCATCAGTGAAGGTAGCGTGCCAGATACGCAGTATTTT	CAISEGSVPDTQYF
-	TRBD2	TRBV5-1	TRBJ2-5	TGCGCCAGCAGCCCAGGGGCGGGAGGGCAAGAGACCCAGTACTTC	CASSPGAGGQETQYF
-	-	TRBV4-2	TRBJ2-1	TGTGCCAGCAGCCCCGTCGAATACAATGAGCAGTTCTTC	CASSPVEYNEQFF
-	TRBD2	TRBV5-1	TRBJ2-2	TGCGCCAGCAGCCTGAGACTAGCGGAGGACACCGGGGAGCTGTTTTTT	CASSLRLAEDTGELFF
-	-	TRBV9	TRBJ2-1	TGTGCCAGCAGCGTAGGCGGCGACCCTACCTACAATGAGCAGTTCTTC	CASSVGGDPTYNEQFF
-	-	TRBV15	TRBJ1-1	TGTGCCACCAGCAGAGACCACAGAAACACTGAAGCTTTCTTT	CATSRDHRNTEAFF
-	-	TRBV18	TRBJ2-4	TGTGCCAGCCACTCGAAAGTCCAAAACATTCAGTACTTC	CASHSKVQNIQYF
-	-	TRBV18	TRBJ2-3	TGTGCCAGCTCACCACCGGCCGATACGCAGTATTTT	CASSPPADTQYF